The rows below give T cell receptor beta chains drawn from one sample of a study of cytomegalovirus exposure and HLA in healthy donors. Assay used: immunoSEQ multiplex PCR; TCRdb lists only in-frame clones, some missing. The repertoire consists of just under 150,000 clones, with 87% occurring once and the leading ten covering 4.5%. The material sequenced was PBMCs. These receptors originate from a man younger than 35 in good health and CMV-seropositive. Each CDR3 is given with its conserved first and last residue. D genes are given only for firm matches. Clone sizes are given selectively: once, few, many, or a class where the clone is expanded.

V: TRBV27; J: TRBJ1-2; D: -; size: few; DNA: TGTGCCAGCAGTTCGGGGTCTAACTATGGCTACACCTTC; CDR3: CASSSGSNYGYTF
V: TRBV27; J: TRBJ2-1; D: -; size: -; DNA: TGTGCCAGCACCATGACTACCTCCAATGAGCAGTTCTTC; CDR3: CASTMTTSNEQFF
V: TRBV9; J: TRBJ1-4; D: -; size: -; DNA: TGTGCCAGCAGCGTAAGCTCCCTACAGGGCGGGGGTGAAAAACTGTTTTTT; CDR3: CASSVSSLQGGGEKLFF
V: TRBV2; J: TRBJ2-2; D: -; size: -; DNA: TGTGCCAGCAGTGTTAACTTCGCGAACACCGGGGAGCTGTTTTTT; CDR3: CASSVNFANTGELFF
V: TRBV5-4; J: TRBJ2-3; D: TRBD2; size: once; DNA: TGTGCCAGCAGCTGGGACTCTAGCGGTAGCACAGATACGCAGTATTTT; CDR3: CASSWDSSGSTDTQYF
V: TRBV13; J: TRBJ2-1; D: -; size: -; DNA: TGTGCCAGCAGCCTAAGTGACAGGACTTCTCGCAATGAGCAGTTCTTC; CDR3: CASSLSDRTSRNEQFF
V: TRBV29-1; J: TRBJ2-7; D: TRBD2; size: -; DNA: TGCAGCGTCACGGGAGGGACCGAGCAGTACTTC; CDR3: CSVTGGTEQYF
V: TRBV28; J: TRBJ2-5; D: -; size: -; DNA: TGTGCCAGCAGTTTGGGCGAAGCCCCCAAGAGAACCCAGTACTTC; CDR3: CASSLGEAPKRTQYF
V: TRBV9; J: TRBJ1-3; D: -; size: -; DNA: TGTGCCAGCAGCCTCGGTAGGGGTTGGAACACCATATATTTT; CDR3: CASSLGRGWNTIYF
V: TRBV2; J: TRBJ2-1; D: -; size: once; DNA: TGTGCCAGCGTCTACCAAGGGGCGAATGAGCAGTTCTTC; CDR3: CASVYQGANEQFF
V: TRBV7-7; J: TRBJ2-7; D: TRBD1; size: -; DNA: TGTGCCAGCAGCTTGGGACAGGGGGTTTACGAGCAGTACTTC; CDR3: CASSLGQGVYEQYF